The clone carrying this T cell receptor beta chain showed up just a few times. Its matching antigen is unknown. The germline V gene encodes CDR1 LNHDA and CDR2 SQIVND (reference sequence). This CDR3 has 13 residues. V was shortened by 7 bases and J by 5 bases, with 13 bases between the two germline ends. As for time point: newly diagnosed GD, antithyroid drugs for less than 3 months. Preparation of the TCR library used RNA extracted from PBMCs. The sample originates from a study of regulatory T cells in long-lasting Graves disease. Findings of the study overall: Repertoires from persistent disease leaned toward TRBV28, TRBJ1-2 and TRBJ2-5. Whereas 966 public clonotypes were shared by new patients, persistent patients shared more, at some 2,900.

Arm-PCR of CDR3 regions and iRepertoire HTBI primers were used to build TCR beta libraries. TCRdb ran MiXCR on the multiplex PCR reads and lists one entry per CDR3 protein. This table holds about 540,000 distinct CDR3 sequences, roughly 13% found once. The data were also submitted as part of a second study, on T cells in Graves' hyperthyroidism and ophthalmopathy.

V and J are TRBV19 and TRBJ2-3, with D possibly being TRBD2 (6 bases). The sequence was collected from a man younger than 45 with Graves disease. The sample in question was peripheral blood mononuclear cells (PBMCs), obtained at new diagnosis, from a patient treated with antithyroid drugs. The CDR3 here is CASTPGERDTQYF. The DNA for the CDR3 is TGTGCCAGTACACCGGGGGAAAGAGATACGCAGTATTTT.